These T cell receptor beta chains were read from a single sample in a study of T-cell reconstitution after alpha-beta-depleted transplantation in children. TCRdb re-called the PCR reads through MiXCR, storing one row per CDR3 protein. The sample includes around 700,000 distinct CDR3 sequences, over 10% seen only once; the top ten take roughly 0.77%. Sample: PBMCs, taken before TCRalphabeta/CD19-depleted stem cell transplant. The receptor set was obtained from a girl aged 2 to 10 with congenital amegakaryocytic thrombocytopenia, due to receive a stem cell transplant. The CDR3 runs from the conserved cysteine through the conserved F or W. The order of the fields is clone size, V gene, J gene, D gene, CDR3 protein, CDR3 DNA. The D gene is left open where the match is weak. For some rows the clone size is stated as once, few or many, or as a class when expanded; others skip it.

few,TRBV20-1,TRBJ2-5,TRBD1,CSARDGQGKQETQYF,TGCAGTGCTAGAGATGGACAGGGGAAACAAGAGACCCAGTACTTC
-,TRBV19,TRBJ2-7,-,CASRFRDGTYEQYF,TGTGCCAGTAGATTCCGGGACGGAACCTACGAGCAGTACTTC
many,TRBV20-1,TRBJ2-5,TRBD2,CSARGGGETQYF,TGCAGTGCTAGAGGCGGGGGAGAGACCCAGTACTTC
many,TRBV9,TRBJ2-2,-,CASSRGGGTNTGELFF,TGTGCCAGCAGCAGAGGGGGCGGGACGAACACCGGGGAGCTGTTTTTT
many,TRBV12-3/TRBV12-4,TRBJ1-3,-,CASRATGIIGNTIYF,TGTGCCAGCAGAGCCACGGGGATTATCGGAAACACCATATATTTT
many,TRBV6-1,TRBJ2-5,-,CASSPYRTQETQYF,TGTGCCAGCAGCCCCTACAGGACCCAAGAGACCCAGTACTTC
-,TRBV11-2,TRBJ2-7,TRBD2,CASSLEAGVSNEQYF,TGTGCCAGCAGCTTAGAGGCGGGAGTAAGTAACGAGCAGTACTTC
-,TRBV18,TRBJ2-7,TRBD2,CASSPEQAGRAYEQYF,TGTGCCAGCTCACCTGAGCAAGCCGGGAGGGCCTACGAGCAGTACTTC
many,TRBV7-2,TRBJ2-5,TRBD2,CASSRAGLVEETQYF,TGTGCCAGCAGCCGTGCGGGACTAGTCGAAGAGACCCAGTACTTC
-,TRBV19,TRBJ1-2,-,CASTTRVNYGYTF,TGTGCCAGTACCACCAGGGTTAACTATGGCTACACCTTC
few,TRBV28,TRBJ2-7,-,CASSGPPGFYEQYF,TGTGCCAGCAGTGGGCCACCGGGATTCTACGAGCAGTACTTC
many,TRBV9,TRBJ2-7,-,CASGPNRGSTYEQYF,TGTGCCAGCGGCCCAAATAGGGGGTCCACCTACGAGCAGTACTTC
few,TRBV12-3/TRBV12-4,TRBJ2-1,TRBD1,CASSTEPGQGLEQFF,TGTGCCAGCAGTACAGAACCGGGACAGGGTCTGGAGCAGTTCTTC
-,TRBV7-8,TRBJ2-3,-,CASSLAVGSRSTDTQYF,TGTGCCAGCAGCTTAGCGGTCGGTTCTCGAAGCACAGATACGCAGTATTTT
few,TRBV20-1,TRBJ2-1,-,CSAIDGKSYNEQFF,TGCAGTGCCATCGACGGGAAGTCCTACAATGAGCAGTTCTTC
-,TRBV27,TRBJ2-1,TRBD2,CASSLWEGREQFF,TGTGCCAGCAGTTTATGGGAGGGACGTGAGCAGTTCTTC